These 29 T cell receptor beta chains came from one sample sequenced in a study of shared clonotypes between healthy human individuals. Clones were read by immunoSEQ multiplex PCR, and TCRdb kept only the in-frame ones, dropping some. The data show around 1,000,000 clones, approximately 75% seen once. Sequencing used memory CD4+ T cells from PBMCs. Subset in this sample: CD45RA-negative fraction. The receptor source for this set is a man between 18 and 29 years old in good health. Some clones in this sample may be carry-over from other donors' samples.

In this sample, this clone turned up many times. The chain carries TRBV2 and TRBJ2-5, with D possibly matching TRBD2 (6 bases). In germline, CDR1 is SNHLY, CDR2 FYNNEI. Trimming shortened V by 6 bases and J by 1 base, and 12 bases separated the two germline ends. The CDR3 sequence is 14 residues long. The CDR3 DNA reads as TGTGCCAGCAGGGGAGGACTATTCCAAGAGACCCAGTACTTC. This codes for CASRGGLFQETQYF.

In DNA form, the CDR3 reads TGTGCCAGTAGTATGTTAGCGAACACCGGGGAGCTGTTTTTT. It codes for CASSMLANTGELFF. The V and J genes are TRBV19 and TRBJ2-2; D remains unclear. From germline, CDR1 is LNHDA and CDR2 SQIVND (reference sequence). This CDR3 region has 14 residues. The ends were cut back, 3 bases at V and 0 bases at J, with 5 bases in the middle.

Only a few counts were recorded for this clone. The same CDR3 is also encoded by other DNA sequences in this sample. The chain uses TRBV6-6 and TRBJ2-3; 12 bases fit TRBD2. This CDR3 is 15 amino acids long. The germline gives CDR1 MNHNY, CDR2 SVGAGI (reference sequence). V shed 6 bases and J 5 bases; nucleotides not matched to a gene: 6. The CDR3 is CASSRLAGGGDTQYF. As DNA, the CDR3 is TGTGCCAGCAGCCGGCTAGCGGGAGGGGGAGATACGCAGTATTTT.

V gene TRBV10-3 combines with J gene TRBJ1-2; maybe TRBD1 (5 bases). CDR3 length: 13 residues. V gave up 4 bases and J gave up 8 bases, with 14 bases separating them. Germline lookup yields CDR1 ENHRY and CDR2 SYGVKD. Here the CDR3 reads CAISGARGSGYTF. The CDR3 nucleotides are TGTGCCATCAGTGGGGCCCGGGGCTCCGGCTACACCTTC.

This chain uses TRBV5-4 with TRBJ2-3; D is tentatively TRBD1 or TRBD2 (5 bases each). Trimming stripped 4 bases from V and 3 bases from J, with 9 bases between. The CDR3 is 13 residues long. CDR1 is SGHNT and CDR2 is YYREEE in the germline V gene (reference sequence). The CDR3 nucleotides are TGTGCCAGCAGCCGGGACCCTACAGATACGCAGTATTTT. Translating gives CASSRDPTDTQYF.

CDR3 protein: CASSEGLAGVNTGELFF. The CDR3 DNA follows: TGTGCCAGCAGCGAGGGACTAGCGGGAGTAAACACCGGGGAGCTGTTTTTT. The J gene is TRBJ2-2, the V gene TRBV5-4; 14 nucleotides align to TRBD2. The germline gives CDR1 SGHNT, CDR2 YYREEE (reference sequence). The V segment lost 4 bases and the J segment 2 bases; nucleotides outside the gene matches: 4. The CDR3 covers 17 residues. Together with reference TRBV5-4 and TRBJ2-2, the CDR3 gives the full variable domain: ETGVTQSPTHLIKTRGQQVTLRCSSQSGHNTVSWYQQALGQGPQFIFQYYREEENGRGNFPPRFSGLQFPNYSSELNVNALELDDSALYLCASSEGLAGVNTGELFFGEGSRLTVL.

The CDR3 nucleotides read TGTGCCAGCAGCTTGGCAGCGGCCCACGAGCAGTACTTC. This translates into CASSLAAAHEQYF. The rearrangement links TRBV5-4 to TRBJ2-7, with D perhaps TRBD2 (5 bases). Trimming left V 0 bases short and J 5 bases short, with 9 bases between. Germline CDR1 and CDR2: SGHNT and YYREEE (reference sequence). The CDR3 consists of 13 residues.

The J gene is TRBJ2-1, the V gene TRBV9, with a possible D match to TRBD1 (7 bases). Trimming left V 0 bases short and J 5 bases short, with 15 bases between. Germline CDR1 SGDLS, CDR2 YYNGEE. The CDR3 runs 16 residues. As DNA, the CDR3 is TGTGCCAGCAGCGTAGCTGTCGGCAGGGGGGACAATGAGCAGTTCTTC. It encodes CASSVAVGRGDNEQFF.

This rearrangement joins TRBV29-1 to TRBJ1-1; D perhaps matches TRBD1 (6 bases). CDR1 is SQVTM and CDR2 is ANQGSEA in the germline V gene. Trimming stripped 3 bases from V and 1 base from J, with 12 bases between. The CDR3 is 14 amino acids. The CDR3 region has the DNA TGCAGCGTTGACCCCGGGACACGGAACACTGAAGCTTTCTTT. Protein product: CSVDPGTRNTEAFF.

The J gene is TRBJ2-5, the V gene TRBV19, with D hard to call. Per germline, CDR1 LNHDA and CDR2 SQIVND (reference sequence). There are 13 residues in the CDR3. Deletions cut 4 bases from V and 5 bases from J, with 11 bases between. The CDR3 reads CASSNSNFETQYF. Here the CDR3 DNA reads TGTGCCAGTAGTAACTCCAACTTCGAGACCCAGTACTTC.

The chain is built from TRBV18 and TRBJ1-5; 7 nucleotides align to TRBD1. The trim removed 6 bases at V and 6 bases at J, leaving 8 bases unmatched. Per germline, CDR1 KGHSH and CDR2 LQKENI. The length of the CDR3 is 14 residues. The CDR3 DNA sequence: TGTGCCAGCTCGCCTCTGGACAGGAGTCAGCCCCAGCATTTT. The encoded protein is CASSPLDRSQPQHF.

This rearrangement joins TRBV5-1 to TRBJ1-5; D is uncertain. This CDR3 is 15 amino acids long. Trimming stripped 0 bases from V and 6 bases from J, with 13 bases between. Per the germline V gene, CDR1 is SGHRS and CDR2 is YFSETQ. The CDR3 DNA reads TGCGCCAGCAGCTTGGATGGCGGCGAGGCTCAGCCCCAGCATTTT. Amino acids: CASSLDGGEAQPQHF.

The chain employs TRBV28 and TRBJ1-1; possible D gene TRBD1, 6 bases. The ends were cut back, 2 bases at V and 0 bases at J, with 13 bases in the middle. The CDR3 is made up of 16 amino acids. Germline CDR1 is MDHEN and CDR2 is SYDVKM. CDR3 nucleotides: TGTGCCAGCAGTTTAATGGTCCAGGGGATGAACACTGAAGCTTTCTTT. It codes for CASSLMVQGMNTEAFF.

The rearrangement links TRBV7-2 to TRBJ1-1, with 7 positions matching TRBD1. The germline gives CDR1 SGHTA, CDR2 FQGNSA. V shed 5 bases, J shed 0 bases, and the junction held 9 bases outside the gene matches. The CDR3 consists of 16 residues. As DNA, the CDR3 is TGTGCCAGCAGCCTGGACAGGCGCTACATGAACACTGAAGCTTTCTTT. Translation gives CASSLDRRYMNTEAFF.

CDR3 residues: CASSQITGVNTEAFF. CDR3 DNA sequence: TGCGCCAGCAGCCAGATCACGGGTGTGAACACTGAAGCTTTCTTT. The chain uses TRBV5-1 and TRBJ1-1; the D is unclear. This CDR3 comprises 15 residues. Germline V lookup: CDR1 SGHRS, CDR2 YFSETQ. V shed 4 bases and J shed 0 bases, with 13 bases lying between them.

The chain uses TRBV6-5 and TRBJ1-2; 8 positions agree with TRBD1. V gave up 5 bases and J gave up 4 bases; unmatched junction bases: 3. Germline assignment: CDR1 MNHEY and CDR2 SVGAGI. There are 13 residues in the CDR3. The DNA of the CDR3 is TGTGCCAGCAGTGGACAGGGATTCTATGGCTACACCTTC. This sequence encodes CASSGQGFYGYTF.

The chain recombines TRBV12-2 with TRBJ1-4. TRBV12-2 is shown as a pseudogene. There are 16 residues in the CDR3. CDR3 sequence: CASRFPRLATNEKLFF. Written as DNA, the CDR3 is TGTGCAAGTCGCTTTCCAAGGCTGGCAACTAATGAAAAACTGTTTTTT.

This chain links TRBV6-1 with TRBJ2-6; 8 nucleotides agree with TRBD1. V gave up 4 bases and J gave up 2 bases; unmatched junction bases: 7. In germline, CDR1 is MNHNS, CDR2 SASEGT. CDR3 length: 17 residues. Written as DNA, the CDR3 is TGTGCCAGCAGTGTGTACAGGGGGGCGGCTGGGGCCAACGTCCTGACTTTC. This translates into CASSVYRGAAGANVLTF.

As concerns this clone: The junction and the germline gene differ at one end; a read error may be behind it. Other DNA sequences within the sample encode an identical CDR3. The V gene is TRBV28, the J gene TRBJ1-4; D remains unclear. This CDR3 is 15 amino acids long. Germline CDR1 reads MDHEN; CDR2 reads SYDVKM. CDR3 in amino acids: CASSLPDDRNEKLFF. In DNA, the CDR3 is TGTGCCAGCAGTTTACCCGACGACCGCAATGAGAAACTGTTTTTT. The full variable domain, completed using reference TRBV28 and TRBJ1-4, is DVKVTQSSRYLVKRTGEKVFLECVQDMDHENMFWYRQDPGLGLRLIYFSYDVKMKEKGDIPEGYSVSREKKERFSLILESASTNQTSMYLCASSLPDDRNEKLFFGSGTQLSVL.

The rearrangement uses TRBV5-1 and TRBJ2-3, with TRBD2 matching 10 bases. Germline-derived CDR1 and CDR2 are SGHRS and YFSETQ. J lost 2 bases, V lost 10 bases, and 10 bases had no gene match. The CDR3 runs 15 residues. The CDR3 DNA sequence: TGCGCCGGGCGAAATGGACTAGCGGTCACAGATACGCAGTATTTT. It specifies CAGRNGLAVTDTQYF.

This clone appeared once. The chain combines TRBV28 with TRBJ1-2; 7 bases match TRBD1. Trimming at V came to 6 bases and at J to 2 bases, leaving 9 bases not matched to a gene. This CDR3 spans 15 amino acids. The germline CDR1 and CDR2 sequences are MDHEN and SYDVKM. CDR3 bases: TGTGCCAGCAGACCGGGGGGGACAGTGAACTATGGCTACACCTTC. As protein: CASRPGGTVNYGYTF.

The chain combines TRBV20-1 with TRBJ2-7; D uncertain. V was shortened by 6 bases and J by 7 bases, with 13 bases between the two germline ends. This CDR3 is 11 amino acids long. Germline CDR1 is DFQATT and CDR2 is SNEGSKA (reference sequence). This chain's CDR3 is CSARTQWEQYF. The CDR3 DNA is TGCAGTGCGCGGACCCAATGGGAGCAGTACTTC.

This chain connects TRBV5-1 to TRBJ1-1; 7 bases align to TRBD1. V shed 0 bases and J 4 bases; nucleotides not matched to a gene: 3. The germline CDR1 and CDR2 sequences are SGHRS and YFSETQ. This CDR3 contains 14 residues. In nucleotides, the CDR3 is TGCGCCAGCAGCTTGGTGCAGGGGGTCACTGAAGCTTTCTTT. Amino acid sequence: CASSLVQGVTEAFF. Drawing the rest from reference TRBV5-1 and TRBJ1-1, the complete variable domain is KAGVTQTPRYLIKTRGQQVTLSCSPISGHRSVSWYQQTPGQGLQFLFEYFSETQRNKGNFPGRFSGRQFSNSRSEMNVSTLELGDSALYLCASSLVQGVTEAFFGQGTRLTVV.

This clone was detected only a few times. V and J are TRBV6-5 and TRBJ1-2; D call uncertain. The CDR3 spans 13 residues. Germline V lookup: CDR1 MNHEY, CDR2 SVGAGI. V lost 5 bases, J lost 3 bases, and 10 bases lay in between. CDR3 DNA: TGTGCCAGCAGTAAAGACGCGTACTATGGCTACACCTTC. Its protein product is CASSKDAYYGYTF.

Note on this clone: At the DNA level, this CDR3 is encoded by other sequences in the same sample as well. CDR3 sequence: CASSVDSYGYTF. CDR3 bases: TGTGCCAGCAGCGTGGACAGCTATGGCTACACCTTC. The V call is TRBV5-4, the J call TRBJ1-2, with a possible D match to TRBD1 (6 bases). Trimming removed 4 bases at V and 4 bases at J, with 8 bases between. The CDR3 contains 12 residues. CDR1 SGHNT and CDR2 YYREEE come from the germline V gene (reference sequence).

This clone was seen only once. The chain combines TRBV5-1 with TRBJ1-4, with a weak D call TRBD1 (5 bases). Germline loops: CDR1 SGHRS, CDR2 YFSETQ. There are 16 residues in the CDR3. V was shortened by 0 bases and J by 8 bases, with 17 bases between the two germline ends. The CDR3, as DNA: TGCGCCAGCAGCTTGGTCGGGGCAGCAATAGGGGAAAAACTGTTTTTT. This codes for CASSLVGAAIGEKLFF.

Of note for this clone: The junction and the germline gene differ at one end; a read error may be behind it. The chain uses TRBV28 and TRBJ1-1; D gene unclear. Germline CDR1 and CDR2: MDHEN and SYDVKM. The CDR3 runs 13 residues. Here the CDR3 DNA reads TGTGCCAGCAGTTTAATGGCGTCGGAGCAGCGGAGGTTT. Its translation is CASSLMASEQRRF.

The chain is built from TRBV7-3 and TRBJ1-1; no clear D gene. CDR3 length equals 13 residues. Trimming removed 5 bases at V and 4 bases at J, with 11 bases between. Germline loops: CDR1 SGHTA, CDR2 FQGTGA. The CDR3 sequence is CASSPPGSTEAFF. The DNA of the CDR3 is TGTGCCAGCAGCCCCCCCGGGTCCACTGAAGCTTTCTTT.

The chain is built from TRBV4-1 and TRBJ2-1, with 7 bases that match TRBD2. This CDR3 is 18 amino acids long. V lost 2 bases to trimming and J lost 4 bases; unmatched junction nucleotides: 14. Germline loops: CDR1 MGHRA, CDR2 YSYEKL. The CDR3 reads CASSQSPVSGTKYNEQFF. Here the CDR3 DNA reads TGCGCCAGCAGCCAAAGCCCGGTAAGCGGGACCAAATACAATGAGCAGTTCTTC.